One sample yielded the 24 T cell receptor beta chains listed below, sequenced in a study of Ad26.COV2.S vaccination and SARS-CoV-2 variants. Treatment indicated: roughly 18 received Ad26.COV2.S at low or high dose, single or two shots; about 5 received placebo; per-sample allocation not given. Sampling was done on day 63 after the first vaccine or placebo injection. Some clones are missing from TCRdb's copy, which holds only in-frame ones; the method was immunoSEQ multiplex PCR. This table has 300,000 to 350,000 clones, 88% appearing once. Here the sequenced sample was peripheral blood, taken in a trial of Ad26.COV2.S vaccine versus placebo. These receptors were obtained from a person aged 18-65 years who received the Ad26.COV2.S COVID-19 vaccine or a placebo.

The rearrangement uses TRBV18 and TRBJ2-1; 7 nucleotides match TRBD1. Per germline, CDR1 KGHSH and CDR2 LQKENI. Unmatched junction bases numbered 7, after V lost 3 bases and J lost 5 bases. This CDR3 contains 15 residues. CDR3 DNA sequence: TGTGCCAGCTCACCCCCGGACAGGCCTAACAATGAGCAGTTCTTC. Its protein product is CASSPPDRPNNEQFF.

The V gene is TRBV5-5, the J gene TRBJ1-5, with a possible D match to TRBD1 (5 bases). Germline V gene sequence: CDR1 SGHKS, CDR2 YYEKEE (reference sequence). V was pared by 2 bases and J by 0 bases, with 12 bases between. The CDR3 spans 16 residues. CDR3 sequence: CASSLRDWDSNQPQHF. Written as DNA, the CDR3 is TGTGCCAGCAGCTTACGGGACTGGGATAGCAATCAGCCCCAGCATTTT.

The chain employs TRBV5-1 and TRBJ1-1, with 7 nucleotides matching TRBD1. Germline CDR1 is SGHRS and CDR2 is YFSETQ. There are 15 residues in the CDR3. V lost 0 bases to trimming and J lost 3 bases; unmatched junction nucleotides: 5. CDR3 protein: CASSLAGQIYTEAFF. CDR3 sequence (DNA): TGCGCCAGCAGCTTGGCGGGACAGATTTACACTGAAGCTTTCTTT.

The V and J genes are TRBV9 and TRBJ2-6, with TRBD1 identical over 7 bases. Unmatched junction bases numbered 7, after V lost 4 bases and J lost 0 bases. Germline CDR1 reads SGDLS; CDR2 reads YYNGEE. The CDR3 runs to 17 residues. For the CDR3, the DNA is TGTGCCAGCAGCAGACAGGGATCCCTCTCTGGGGCCAACGTCCTGACTTTC. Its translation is CASSRQGSLSGANVLTF. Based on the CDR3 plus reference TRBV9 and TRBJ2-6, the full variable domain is DSGVTQTPKHLITATGQRVTLRCSPRSGDLSVYWYQQSLDQGLQFLIQYYNGEERAKGNILERFSAQQFPDLHSELNLSSLELGDSALYFCASSRQGSLSGANVLTFGAGSRLTVL.

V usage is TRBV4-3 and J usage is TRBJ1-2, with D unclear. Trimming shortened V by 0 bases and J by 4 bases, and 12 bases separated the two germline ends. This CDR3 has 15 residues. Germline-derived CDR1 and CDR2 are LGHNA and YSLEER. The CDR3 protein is CASSQDKYRSYGYTF. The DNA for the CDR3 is TGCGCCAGCAGCCAAGATAAGTACAGAAGCTATGGCTACACCTTC.

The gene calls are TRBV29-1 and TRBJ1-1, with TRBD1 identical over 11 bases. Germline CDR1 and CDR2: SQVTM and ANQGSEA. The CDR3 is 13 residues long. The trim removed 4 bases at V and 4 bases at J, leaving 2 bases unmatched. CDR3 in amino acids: CSVGGTGGTEAFF. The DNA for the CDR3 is TGCAGCGTTGGAGGGACAGGGGGCACTGAAGCTTTCTTT.

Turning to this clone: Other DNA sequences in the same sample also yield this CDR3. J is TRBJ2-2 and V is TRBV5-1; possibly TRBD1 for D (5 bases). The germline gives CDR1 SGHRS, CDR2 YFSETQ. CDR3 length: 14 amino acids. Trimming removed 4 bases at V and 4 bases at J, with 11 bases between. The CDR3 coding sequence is TGCGCCAGCAGCCTAGGGGCCTCCACCGGGGAGCTGTTTTTT. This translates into CASSLGASTGELFF.

As DNA, the CDR3 is TGTGCCAGCAGCGCTCAGGGGTCTACTAGCGGGGGCCCAGGGGAGCAGTTCTTC. The encoded protein is CASSAQGSTSGGPGEQFF. The gene calls are TRBV7-2 and TRBJ2-1; 11 bases fit TRBD2. The ends lost 5 bases at V and 10 bases at J; junction bases unmatched: 19. CDR3 size: 18 residues. Looked up from germline, CDR1 is SGHTA and CDR2 is FQGNSA.

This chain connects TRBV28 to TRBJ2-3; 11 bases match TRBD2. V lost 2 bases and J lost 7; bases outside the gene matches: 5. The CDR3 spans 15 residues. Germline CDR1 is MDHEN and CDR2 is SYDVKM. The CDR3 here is CASSLLAGGLNTQYF. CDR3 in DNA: TGTGCCAGCAGTTTACTAGCGGGAGGTTTGAATACGCAGTATTTT.

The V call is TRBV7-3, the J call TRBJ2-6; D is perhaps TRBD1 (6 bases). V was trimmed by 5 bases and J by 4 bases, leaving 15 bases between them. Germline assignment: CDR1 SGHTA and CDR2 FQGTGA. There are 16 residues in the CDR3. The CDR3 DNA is TGTGCCAGCAGCCCGCCCCCCGGGACAGGGGCCAACGTCCTGACTTTC. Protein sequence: CASSPPPGTGANVLTF.

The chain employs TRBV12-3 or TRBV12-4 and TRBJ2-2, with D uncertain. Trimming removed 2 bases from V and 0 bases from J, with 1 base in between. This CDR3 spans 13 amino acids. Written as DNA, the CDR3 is TGTGCCAGCAGTTTAACGAACACCGGGGAGCTGTTTTTT. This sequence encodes CASSLTNTGELFF.

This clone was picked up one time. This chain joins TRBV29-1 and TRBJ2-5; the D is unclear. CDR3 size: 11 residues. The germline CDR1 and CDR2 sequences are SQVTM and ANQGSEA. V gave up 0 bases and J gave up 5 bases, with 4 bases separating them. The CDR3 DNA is TGCAGCGTTGAAGAGGTGGAGACCCAGTACTTC. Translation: CSVEEVETQYF.

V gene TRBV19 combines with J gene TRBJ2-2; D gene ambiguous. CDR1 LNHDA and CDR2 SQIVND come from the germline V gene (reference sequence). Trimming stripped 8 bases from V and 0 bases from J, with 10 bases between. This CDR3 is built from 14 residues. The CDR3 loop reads CASGATANTGELFF. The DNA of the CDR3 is TGTGCCAGTGGAGCCACCGCGAACACCGGGGAGCTGTTTTTT.

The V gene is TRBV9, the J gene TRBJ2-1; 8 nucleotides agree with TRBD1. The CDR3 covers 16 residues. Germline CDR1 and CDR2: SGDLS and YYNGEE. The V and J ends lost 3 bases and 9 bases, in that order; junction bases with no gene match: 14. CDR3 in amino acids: CASSARTAGGWGEQFF. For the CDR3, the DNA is TGTGCCAGCAGCGCCAGGACGGCAGGGGGCTGGGGTGAGCAGTTCTTC.

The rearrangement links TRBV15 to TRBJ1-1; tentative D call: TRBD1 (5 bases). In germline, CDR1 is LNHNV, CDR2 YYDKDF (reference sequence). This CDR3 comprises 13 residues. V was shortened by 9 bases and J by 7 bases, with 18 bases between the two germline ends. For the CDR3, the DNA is TGTGCCACAAATAGAGCAGGGACGGATGAAGCTTTCTTT. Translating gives CATNRAGTDEAFF.

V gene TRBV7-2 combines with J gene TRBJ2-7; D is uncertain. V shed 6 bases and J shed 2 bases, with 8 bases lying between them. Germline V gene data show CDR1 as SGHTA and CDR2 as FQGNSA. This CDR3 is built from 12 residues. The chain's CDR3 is CASSFRPYEQYF. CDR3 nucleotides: TGTGCCAGCAGTTTCAGGCCCTACGAGCAGTACTTC.

The CDR3 loop reads CAIGTSGRANEQFF. CDR3 coding DNA: TGTGCCATCGGGACTAGCGGGAGGGCCAATGAGCAGTTCTTC. The rearrangement links TRBV28 to TRBJ2-1; 16 bases are a match to TRBD2. J was trimmed by 6 bases and V by 10 bases; bases with no gene match: 3. Germline loops: CDR1 MDHEN, CDR2 SYDVKM. CDR3 length: 14 residues.

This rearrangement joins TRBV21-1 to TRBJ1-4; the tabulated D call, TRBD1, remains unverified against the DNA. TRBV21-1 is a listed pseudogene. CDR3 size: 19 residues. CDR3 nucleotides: TGTGCCGGCCAGATACCCGTGGGACAGGTGAGATGGCGAGTTGAAAAACTGTTTTTT. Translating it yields CAGQIPVGQVRWRVEKLFF.

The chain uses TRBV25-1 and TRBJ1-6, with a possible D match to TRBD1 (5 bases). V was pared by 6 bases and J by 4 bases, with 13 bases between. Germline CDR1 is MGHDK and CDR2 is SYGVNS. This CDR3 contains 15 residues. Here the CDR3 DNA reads TGTGCCAGCAGAGAGGAGGGGAAATATAATTCACCCCTCCACTTT. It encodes CASREEGKYNSPLHF.

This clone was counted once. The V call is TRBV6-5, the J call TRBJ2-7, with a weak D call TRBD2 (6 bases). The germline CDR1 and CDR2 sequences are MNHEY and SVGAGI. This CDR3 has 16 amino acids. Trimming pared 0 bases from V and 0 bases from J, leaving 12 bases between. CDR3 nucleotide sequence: TGTGCCAGCAGTTACTCGGGGCGGGGCAGCTCCTACGAGCAGTACTTC. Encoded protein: CASSYSGRGSSYEQYF.

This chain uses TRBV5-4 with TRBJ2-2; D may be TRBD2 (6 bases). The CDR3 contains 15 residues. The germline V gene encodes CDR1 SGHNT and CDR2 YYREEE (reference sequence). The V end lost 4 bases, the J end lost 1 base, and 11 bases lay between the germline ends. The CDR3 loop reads CASSPRGGNTGELFF. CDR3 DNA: TGTGCCAGCAGCCCTCGGGGAGGGAACACCGGGGAGCTGTTTTTT.

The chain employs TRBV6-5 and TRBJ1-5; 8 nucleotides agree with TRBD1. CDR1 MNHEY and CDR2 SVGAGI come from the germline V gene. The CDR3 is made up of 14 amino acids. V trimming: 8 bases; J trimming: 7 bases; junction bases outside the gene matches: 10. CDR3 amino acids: CASLRGAGGQPQHF. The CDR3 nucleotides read TGTGCCAGCCTTCGAGGGGCAGGGGGCCAGCCCCAGCATTTT.

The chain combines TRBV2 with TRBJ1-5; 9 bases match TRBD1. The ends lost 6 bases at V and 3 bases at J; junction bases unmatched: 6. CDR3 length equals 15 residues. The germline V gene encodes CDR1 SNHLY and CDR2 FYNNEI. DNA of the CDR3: TGTGCCAGCAGCCGGGACAGGGATTACAATCAGCCCCAGCATTTT. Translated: CASSRDRDYNQPQHF.

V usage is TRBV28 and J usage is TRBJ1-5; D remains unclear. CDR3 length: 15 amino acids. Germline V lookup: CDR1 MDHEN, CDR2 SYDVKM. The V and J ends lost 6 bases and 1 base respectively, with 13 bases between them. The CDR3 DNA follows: TGTGCCAGCAGCACATATGGCAGGAGCAATCAGCCCCAGCATTTT. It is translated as CASSTYGRSNQPQHF.